This TCR beta chain appears in the sequencing data of a study of identical twins. Findings of the study overall: There is a chance that invariant MAIT and iNKT cells partially muddied zero-insertion analyses. Excess low generation probability was seen in twin-shared out-of-frame alpha sequences.

This clonotype occurred a few times. Antigen specificity is unknown. Per the germline V gene, CDR1 is KGHDR and CDR2 is SFDVKD. V dropped 4 bases and J dropped 7 bases, with 16 bases sitting between them. This CDR3 comprises 15 residues. TCRdb used MiXCR to reprocess the 5' RACE reads, holding one entry per CDR3 protein. The repertoire holds approximately 680,000 distinct CDR3 sequences, with about 7% as singletons. The same data also contributed to another study, on yellow fever vaccine responses in identical twins.

This receptor was taken from a woman between 18 and 30 years old in good health. Sequenced input: PBMCs. The rearrangement uses TRBV24-1 and TRBJ2-1; no clear D gene. The CDR3 DNA reads TGTGCCACCAGTGAGCCATCTTCCAGGTTTAATGAGCAGTTCTTC. It yields the protein CATSEPSSRFNEQFF.